The text below deals with one TCR beta chain. V gave up 3 bases and J gave up 7 bases, with 13 bases separating them. The CDR3 covers 14 residues. Germline loops: CDR1 LNHDA, CDR2 SQIVND (reference sequence). In the authors' methods: Nucleated cell number was recorded as an estimate derived from reference gene primer amplification. Generated by immunoSEQ multiplex PCR, the TCRdb table keeps only in-frame clones and is missing some. V and J calls and clone size are those listed in that table; D and trimming were worked out from the DNA. This table holds approximately 140,000 clones, more than 80% found once. These data come from a study of blood T cell repertoires in COVID-19. For the study at large: Sites across the United States, Italy and Spain contributed samples from acute and convalescent COVID-19. The analysed material was cDNA or gDNA that came from T cells, B-cell-depleted T cells, or PBMCs.

The TCR originated in a man in his sixties or seventies with acute or convalescent COVID-19. J is TRBJ1-5 and V is TRBV19, with D unresolved. Sequenced material: peripheral blood. CDR3 amino acids: CASSIQPGWQPQHF. In DNA form, the CDR3 reads TGTGCCAGTAGTATTCAGCCGGGGTGGCAGCCCCAGCATTTT.